The next 27 T cell receptor beta chains were all read from a single sample in a study of T cells in women clearing cervical HPV infection. The protocol was immunoSEQ multiplex PCR, while the TCRdb copy is restricted to in-frame clones and leaves out a portion. In total, the table holds about 27,000 clones. Source material: blood buffy coat. All receptors come from a woman aged 18 to 75 with a cervical HPV16 infection that either progressed to CIN3+ or cleared (not recorded which).

Note on this clone: Sequencing ends 3 residues short of the CDR3 end; the germline J gene provides the rest. The chain combines TRBV10-3 with TRBJ1-3; 7 nucleotides line up with TRBD1. V shed 6 bases and J 4 bases; nucleotides not matched to a gene: 9. The CDR3 covers 15 residues. Germline V gives CDR1 ENHRY, CDR2 SYGVKD. The chain's CDR3 is CAIRGPGQKGNTIYF. The CDR3 bases that were read are TGTGCCATCAGGGGACCGGGACAGAAGGGAAACACC.

A remark on this clone: Read data end 3 residues before the CDR3 end; the end is taken from the germline J gene. V is TRBV19 and J is TRBJ1-2, with D maybe TRBD1 (6 bases). Germline CDR1 LNHDA, CDR2 SQIVND (reference sequence). The CDR3 length is 13 residues. The CDR3 spells CASSSGGAYDYTF. The sequenced part of the CDR3 DNA is TGTGCCAGTAGTTCGGGGGGGGCCTACGAC.

Turning to this clone: The read finishes 3 residues shy of the CDR3 end, and the germline J gene is used to complete it. The chain uses TRBV2 and TRBJ1-4; 7 nucleotides align to TRBD1. Germline trimming cut 1 base from V and 7 bases from J; bases unmatched to any gene: 3. This CDR3 has 14 amino acids. Per the germline V gene, CDR1 is SNHLY and CDR2 is FYNNEI. CDR3 DNA, as far as it was read: TGTGCCAGCAGTGAAGTAACAGGGGTTGAAAAA. It specifies CASSEVTGVEK. The full CDR3 sequence reads CASSEVTGVEKLFF.

On this clone: The CDR3 is cut off 3 residues early in the read; its end comes from the germline J gene. The chain couples TRBV18 to TRBJ1-2; 7 bases align to TRBD1. V trimming: 3 bases; J trimming: 0 bases; junction bases outside the gene matches: 7. There are 16 residues in the CDR3. Looked up from germline, CDR1 is KGHSH and CDR2 is LQKENI. The CDR3 protein is CASSPRTGVANYGYTF. CDR3 DNA (partial): TGTGCCAGCTCACCTCGAACAGGGGTAGCTAACTATGGC.

The CDR3 protein is CASSFQQQTYEQYF. The sequenced CDR3 bases are TGCGCCAGCAGCTTCCAACAACAAACCTACGAG. The chain is built from TRBV5-1 and TRBJ2-7; no definite D call. Read data end 3 residues before the CDR3 end; the end is taken from the germline J gene. Germline assignment: CDR1 SGHRS and CDR2 YFSETQ. Between the trimmed V and J ends, which lost 2 bases and 2 bases, there was a span of 11 bases. This CDR3 contains 14 residues.

A remark on this clone: The CDR3 is cut off 3 residues early in the read; its end comes from the germline J gene. V gene TRBV2 combines with J gene TRBJ2-1; 9 positions match TRBD2. CDR1 and CDR2 from the germline V gene are SNHLY and FYNNEI. The CDR3 contains 15 residues. Trimming at V came to 5 bases and at J to 3 bases, leaving 5 bases not matched to a gene. The CDR3 protein is CASSRVAGDYNEQFF. CDR3 bases read: TGTGCCAGCAGTCGAGTAGCGGGAGACTACAATGAG.

Partial CDR3 DNA: TGTGCCTGGAGCTTAGGGGGTACCCGATCCGAG. It is translated as CAWSLGGTRSE. From start to end, the CDR3 is CAWSLGGTRSEQYF. The chain links TRBV30 to TRBJ2-7; tentatively, D is TRBD1 (6 bases). The CDR3 extends 3 residues past the end of the read, so its final part is completed from the germline J gene. The V end lost 3 bases, the J end lost 6 bases, and 18 bases lay between the germline ends. Germline CDR1 and CDR2: GTSNPN and SVGIG (reference sequence). The CDR3 totals 14 residues. The variable domain in full, completed from reference TRBV30 and TRBJ2-7, reads SQTIHQWPATLVQPVGSPLSLECTVEGTSNPNLYWYRQAAGRGLQLLFYSVGIGQISSEVPQNLSASRPQDRQFILSSKKLLLSDSGFYLCAWSLGGTRSEQYFGPGTRLTVT.

Comments on this clone: The CDR3 goes on 3 residues after the read ends, and that part is filled in from the germline J gene. The rearrangement joins TRBV5-1 to TRBJ1-4; 7 nucleotides match TRBD1. This CDR3 region has 17 residues. V gave up 4 bases and J gave up 5 bases; unmatched junction bases: 14. CDR1 and CDR2 from the germline V gene are SGHRS and YFSETQ. The CDR3 protein is CASSLIPMTGINEKLFF. The CDR3 DNA, read in part, is TGCGCCAGCAGCCTCATCCCGATGACAGGGATAAATGAAAAA.

Points on this clone: The read is 3 residues too short to cover the CDR3 end, so that end is filled in from the germline J gene. The chain combines TRBV19 with TRBJ2-2, with 7 bases matching TRBD1. Germline CDR1 reads LNHDA; CDR2 reads SQIVND (reference sequence). The CDR3 consists of 16 residues. The CDR3 region is CASSVTGTDASSPLFF. The CDR3 DNA, read in part, is TGTGCCAGTAGTGTGACCGGGACAGATGCAAGTTCACCG.

In the case of this clone: The read ends 3 residues shy of where the CDR3 ends; the end is completed using the germline J gene. V usage is TRBV2 and J usage is TRBJ1-4, with TRBD1 matching 8 bases. This CDR3 is built from 16 residues. In germline, CDR1 is SNHLY, CDR2 FYNNEI. With 5 bases clipped from V and 1 base from J, the junction kept 6 bases outside the gene matches. The CDR3 loop is CASSTTGGITNEKLFF. CDR3 DNA (partial): TGTGCCAGCAGTACTACAGGGGGGATAACTAATGAAAAA.

Turning to this clone: The read finishes 3 residues shy of the CDR3 end, and the germline J gene is used to complete it. This chain links TRBV30 with TRBJ1-2; the match to TRBD1 covers 7 bases. V lost 2 bases and J lost 7; bases outside the gene matches: 4. From germline, CDR1 is GTSNPN and CDR2 SVGIG (reference sequence). The length of the CDR3 is 12 residues. The DNA read from the CDR3 is TGTGCCTGGAGTAAAGGGGGCGGTGGC. Protein: CAWSKGGGG. The full CDR3 sequence reads CAWSKGGGGYTF.

CDR3 DNA (partial): TGTGCCTGGAGCCGGACAGGGGTAAATCAGCCC. Translating gives CAWSRTGVNQP. The full CDR3 protein reads CAWSRTGVNQPQHF. This sequence joins TRBV30 and TRBJ1-5, with TRBD1 matching over 9 bases. The read finishes 3 residues shy of the CDR3 end, and the germline J gene is used to complete it. CDR3 length equals 14 residues. Germline CDR1 is GTSNPN and CDR2 is SVGIG (reference sequence). Germline trimming cut 3 bases from V and 4 bases from J; bases unmatched to any gene: 4.

Of note for this clone: The CDR3 end is not reached by the read, which stops 3 residues before it; the germline J gene fills it in. J is TRBJ1-2 and V is TRBV29-1; TRBD1 agrees at 8 bases. This CDR3 has 15 residues. The germline gives CDR1 SQVTM, CDR2 ANQGSEA. The DNA read from the CDR3 is TGCAGCGTGCGGACAGGGAGTCCCAGGGAGGACGGC. Translated: CSVRTGSPREDG. The whole CDR3 sequence is CSVRTGSPREDGYTF.

A word on this clone: Read data end 3 residues before the CDR3 end; the end is taken from the germline J gene. Other nucleotide sequences in the sample specify the same CDR3. The chain couples TRBV7-6 to TRBJ2-3; D is ambiguous. The germline V gene has CDR1 SGHVS and CDR2 FNYEAQ. This CDR3 has 13 amino acids. The DNA read from the CDR3 is TGTGCCAGCAGCTCCCCTCAGGTGGAGACG. It codes for CASSSPQVET. The whole CDR3 protein is CASSSPQVETQYF.

As for this clone: The read terminates 3 residues ahead of where the CDR3 ends, so the germline J gene completes it. The rearrangement uses TRBV18 and TRBJ1-6; 8 bases fit TRBD1. The CDR3 has 18 residues. CDR1 and CDR2 (germline): KGHSH, LQKENI. Losses at the gene ends were 4 bases for V and 8 bases for J; bases not matched to a gene: 16. Incomplete CDR3 DNA: TGTGCCAGCTCACGCCCCAGGGGGCAGGGAGAGATATATTCACCC. It is translated as CASSRPRGQGEIYSP. The whole CDR3 region reads CASSRPRGQGEIYSPLHF. The full variable domain, its missing parts supplied by reference TRBV18 and TRBJ1-6, is NAGVMQNPRHLVRRRGQEARLRCSPMKGHSHVYWYRQLPEEGLKFMVYLQKENIIDESGMPKERFSAEFPKEGPSILRIQQVVRGDSAAYFCASSRPRGQGEIYSPLHFGNGTRLTVT.

Regarding this clone: The read ends 3 residues early relative to the CDR3; the germline J gene fills the gap. The rearrangement links TRBV29-1 to TRBJ2-7; D not resolved. The germline V and J ends were trimmed by 1 base and 3 bases, with 4 bases remaining between them. This CDR3 is 11 amino acids long. CDR1 is SQVTM, CDR2 ANQGSEA, per germline. The sequenced part of the CDR3 DNA is TGCAGCGTTGAAGTCAGCTACGAG. It is translated as CSVEVSYE. The CDR3 as a whole reads CSVEVSYEQYF.

In the case of this clone: The CDR3 end lies 3 residues beyond the end of the read and is filled in from the germline J gene. The chain employs TRBV27 and TRBJ2-4, with D uncertain. Germline CDR1 is MNHEY and CDR2 is SMNVEV (reference sequence). The CDR3 totals 13 residues. V lost 4 bases and J lost 8, with 12 bases in between. The DNA read from the CDR3 is TGTGCCAGCAGTTCGATTTACCGGGACATT. This encodes CASSSIYRDI. The complete CDR3 reads CASSSIYRDIQYF.

To note about this clone: The sequence runs out 3 residues before the end of the CDR3; the remainder is reconstructed from the germline J gene. This chain joins TRBV20-1 and TRBJ2-2; TRBD2 agrees at 11 bases. V lost 0 bases to trimming and J lost 4 bases; unmatched junction nucleotides: 1. The CDR3 sequence is 15 residues long. Germline assignment: CDR1 DFQATT and CDR2 SNEGSKA (reference sequence). The DNA read from the CDR3 is TGCAGTGCTAGAGAGGGGACTAGCGGCACCGGGGAG. Residues: CSAREGTSGTGE. In full, the CDR3 reads CSAREGTSGTGELFF.

To note about this clone: The read comes to an end 3 residues before the CDR3 does, leaving the germline J gene to fill in the end. The chain uses TRBV20-1 and TRBJ2-7, with a possible D match to TRBD1 (6 bases). V gave up 7 bases and J gave up 2 bases, with 24 bases separating them. The germline gives CDR1 DFQATT, CDR2 SNEGSKA (reference sequence). The CDR3 is made up of 16 amino acids. The sequenced part of the CDR3 DNA is TGCAGTGTTAAAGACCTACTGGACAGTCACCCCTACGAG. Translating it yields CSVKDLLDSHPYE. The CDR3 as a whole reads CSVKDLLDSHPYEQYF.

With regard to this clone: The DNA ends 3 residues before the CDR3 does, and the rest of the CDR3 is filled in from the germline J gene. The gene calls are TRBV7-9 and TRBJ2-3, with D unresolved. Looked up from germline, CDR1 is SEHNR and CDR2 is FQNEAQ (reference sequence). The ends were cut back, 7 bases at V and 4 bases at J, with 15 bases in the middle. This CDR3 contains 14 residues. The CDR3 sequence: CASTALRVADTQYF. The covered CDR3 bases are TGTGCCAGCACCGCCCTCCGGGTCGCAGATACG.

Comments on this clone: The CDR3 is cut off 3 residues early in the read; its end comes from the germline J gene. V gene TRBV18 combines with J gene TRBJ2-7; D may be TRBD2 (5 bases). The germline V gene has CDR1 KGHSH and CDR2 LQKENI. The CDR3 spans 16 residues. V was trimmed by 1 base and J by 1 base, leaving 14 bases between them. The CDR3 DNA, read in part, is TGTGCCAGCTCACCACTAGCTAGCTCTCTTTCCTACGAG. Translation gives CASSPLASSLSYE. The entire CDR3 sequence reads CASSPLASSLSYEQYF.

Comment on this clone: The CDR3 is cut off 3 residues early in the read; its end comes from the germline J gene. The rearrangement uses TRBV12-3 or TRBV12-4 and TRBJ2-7; 10 positions match TRBD2. V was clipped by 6 bases and J by 3 bases; unmatched bases: 14. The CDR3 spans 17 residues. CDR3 DNA, as far as it was read: TGTGCCAGCAGCTCCGGGACTAGCGCCTTTTGGGGCTACGAG. It encodes CASSSGTSAFWGYE. The CDR3 in its entirety is CASSSGTSAFWGYEQYF.

With respect to this clone: The CDR3 extends 3 residues past the end of the read, so its final part is completed from the germline J gene. V and J are TRBV7-2 and TRBJ2-5; a weak D match, TRBD2 (5 bases). The CDR3 contains 15 residues. V was trimmed by 3 bases and J by 1 base, leaving 12 bases between them. Per the germline V gene, CDR1 is SGHTA and CDR2 is FQGNSA. The CDR3 sequence is CASSFTGLAQETQYF. CDR3 DNA, as far as it was read: TGTGCCAGCAGCTTTACGGGTCTAGCCCAAGAGACC.

With respect to this clone: The read is 3 residues too short to cover the CDR3 end, so that end is filled in from the germline J gene. V is TRBV7-6 and J is TRBJ2-5; TRBD1 might be the D (6 bases). CDR3 length equals 15 residues. The germline gives CDR1 SGHVS, CDR2 FNYEAQ. V was cut by 6 bases and J by 4 bases, with 18 bases left in between. The CDR3 DNA, read in part, is TGTGCCAGCAGACCAACAGGGTATTCCACAGAGACC. Protein product: CASRPTGYSTET. The whole CDR3 protein reads CASRPTGYSTETQYF.

As concerns this clone: The read is 3 residues too short to cover the CDR3 end, so that end is filled in from the germline J gene. The V gene is TRBV20-1, the J gene TRBJ2-3; perhaps TRBD2 as D (6 bases). CDR1 DFQATT and CDR2 SNEGSKA come from the germline V gene (reference sequence). The germline V and J ends were trimmed by 6 bases and 0 bases, with 22 bases remaining between them. The CDR3 is made up of 17 amino acids. CDR3 residues: CSARDRRDSWSTDTQYF. CDR3 DNA (partial): TGCAGTGCCCGCGACCGGCGGGATAGTTGGAGCACAGATACG.

Comments on this clone: The CDR3 goes on 3 residues after the read ends, and that part is filled in from the germline J gene. The V and J genes are TRBV2 and TRBJ1-2; D is perhaps TRBD1 (6 bases). The CDR3 loop spans 16 amino acids. Germline values: CDR1 SNHLY, CDR2 FYNNEI. The sequenced CDR3 bases are TGTGCCAGCACTCGAGGGAATGACAGGAGCTCCTACGAC. As protein: CASTRGNDRSSYD. The whole CDR3 sequence is CASTRGNDRSSYDYTF.

A word on this clone: The sequenced fragment ends 3 residues before the CDR3 boundary, so the rest is inferred from the germline J gene. This rearrangement joins TRBV13 to TRBJ2-7; TRBD2 matches at 7 bases. The germline gives CDR1 PRHDT, CDR2 FYEKMQ (reference sequence). The CDR3 runs 14 residues. V was pared by 3 bases and J by 2 bases, with 4 bases of the junction left unmatched. CDR3 loop: CASSFPGGAYEQYF. Partial CDR3 DNA: TGTGCCAGCAGCTTCCCTGGGGGGGCCTACGAG.